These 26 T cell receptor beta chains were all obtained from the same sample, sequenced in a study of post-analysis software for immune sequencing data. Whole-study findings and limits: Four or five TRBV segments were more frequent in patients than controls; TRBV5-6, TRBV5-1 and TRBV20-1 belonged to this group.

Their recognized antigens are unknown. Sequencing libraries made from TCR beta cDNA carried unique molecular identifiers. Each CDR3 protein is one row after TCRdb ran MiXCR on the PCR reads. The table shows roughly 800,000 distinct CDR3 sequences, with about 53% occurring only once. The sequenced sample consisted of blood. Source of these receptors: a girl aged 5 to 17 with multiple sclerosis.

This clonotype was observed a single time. This CDR3 reads CSVVPRSSHGYTF. CDR3 nucleotide sequence: TGCAGCGTTGTTCCCAGGAGTTCTCATGGCTACACCTTC. The J gene is TRBJ1-2, the V gene TRBV29-1; D gene unclear. The CDR3 is 13 residues long. Germline loops: CDR1 SQVTM, CDR2 ANQGSEA. Trimming pared 4 bases from V and 6 bases from J, leaving 15 bases between.

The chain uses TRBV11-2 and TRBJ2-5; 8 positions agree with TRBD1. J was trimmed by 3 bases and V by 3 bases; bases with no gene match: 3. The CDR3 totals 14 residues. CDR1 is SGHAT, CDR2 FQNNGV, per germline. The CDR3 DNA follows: TGTGCCAGCAGCTTTGACAGGGGAAAAGAGACCCAGTACTTC. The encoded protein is CASSFDRGKETQYF.

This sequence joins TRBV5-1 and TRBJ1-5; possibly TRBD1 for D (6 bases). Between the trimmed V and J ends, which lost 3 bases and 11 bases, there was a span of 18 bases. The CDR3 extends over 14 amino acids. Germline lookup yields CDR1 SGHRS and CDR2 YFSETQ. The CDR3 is CASSSDRSQETQHF. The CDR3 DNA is TGCGCCAGCAGCTCTGACAGGAGCCAAGAGACCCAGCATTTT. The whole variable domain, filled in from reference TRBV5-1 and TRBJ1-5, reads KAGVTQTPRYLIKTRGQQVTLSCSPISGHRSVSWYQQTPGQGLQFLFEYFSETQRNKGNFPGRFSGRQFSNSRSEMNVSTLELGDSALYLCASSSDRSQETQHFGDGTRLSIL.

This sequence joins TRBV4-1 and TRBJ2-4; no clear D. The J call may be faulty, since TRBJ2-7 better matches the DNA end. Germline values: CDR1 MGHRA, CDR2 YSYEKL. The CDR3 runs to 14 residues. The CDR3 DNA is TGCGCCAGCAGCCAAGAACTCGATCTCTACGAGCAGTACTTC. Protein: CASSQELDLYEQYF.

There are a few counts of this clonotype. The CDR3 here is CSARVDSTDTQYF. The DNA of the CDR3 is TGCAGTGCTAGAGTCGACAGCACAGATACGCAGTATTTT. J is TRBJ2-3 and V is TRBV20-1; D is unresolved. Germline V gene sequence: CDR1 DFQATT, CDR2 SNEGSKA (reference sequence). The V end lost 1 base, the J end lost 0 bases, and 5 bases lay between the germline ends. The CDR3 spans 13 residues.

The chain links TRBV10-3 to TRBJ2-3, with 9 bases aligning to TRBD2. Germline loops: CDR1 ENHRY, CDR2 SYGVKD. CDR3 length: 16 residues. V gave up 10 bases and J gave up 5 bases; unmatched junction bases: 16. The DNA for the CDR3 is TGTGCCACCACCGGAGAGCGGGGGGCGGTCGGAGATACGCAGTATTTT. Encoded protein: CATTGERGAVGDTQYF.

The CDR3 region is CASSLRTRPKGGYTF. The DNA for the CDR3 is TGTGCCAGCAGCCTCAGGACACGACCAAAAGGAGGCTACACCTTC. J is TRBJ1-2 and V is TRBV11-2, with a tentative D call TRBD1 (5 bases). V shed 5 bases and J shed 8 bases, with 21 bases lying between them. Germline-derived CDR1 and CDR2 are SGHAT and FQNNGV. This CDR3 region has 15 residues.

Written as DNA, the CDR3 is TGTGCCAGCAGTTACCTACCCCTAACAGCCTCCTACGAGCAGTACTTC. Amino acid sequence: CASSYLPLTASYEQYF. The V call is TRBV6-6, the J call TRBJ2-4; D is undetermined. The DNA end is more similar to TRBJ2-7, so the J call may be wrong. Germline loops: CDR1 MNHNY, CDR2 SVGAGI (reference sequence). The CDR3 is 16 amino acids.

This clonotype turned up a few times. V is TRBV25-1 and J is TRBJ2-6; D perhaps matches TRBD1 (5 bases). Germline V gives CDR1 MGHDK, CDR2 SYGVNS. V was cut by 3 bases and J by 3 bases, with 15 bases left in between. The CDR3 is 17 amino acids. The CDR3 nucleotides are TGTGCCAGCAGTGACTTGGACATGTCGGGTGGGGCCAACGTCCTGACTTTC. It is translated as CASSDLDMSGGANVLTF.

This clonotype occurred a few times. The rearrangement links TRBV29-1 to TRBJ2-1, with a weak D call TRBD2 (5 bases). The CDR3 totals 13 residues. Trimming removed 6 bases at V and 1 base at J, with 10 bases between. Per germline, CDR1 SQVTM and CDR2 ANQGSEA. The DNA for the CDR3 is TGCAGCGTAGCCACTAGGTCCTACAATGAGCAGTTCTTC. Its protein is CSVATRSYNEQFF.

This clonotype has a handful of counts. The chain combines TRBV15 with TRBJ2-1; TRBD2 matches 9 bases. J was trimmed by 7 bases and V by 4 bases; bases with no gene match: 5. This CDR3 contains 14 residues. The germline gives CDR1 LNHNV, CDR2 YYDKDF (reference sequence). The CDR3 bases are TGTGCCACCAGCACCCAGCGGGAGGTGAATGAGCAGTTCTTC. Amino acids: CATSTQREVNEQFF.

The CDR3 sequence: CASTGGIMSSYNEQFF. CDR3 DNA: TGTGCCAGCACTGGGGGCATAATGAGCTCCTACAATGAGCAGTTCTTC. V is TRBV12-3 or TRBV12-4 and J is TRBJ2-1, with D possibly being TRBD1 (6 bases). The V end was cut by 7 bases, the J end by 0 bases, with 16 bases between. CDR3 length: 16 amino acids.

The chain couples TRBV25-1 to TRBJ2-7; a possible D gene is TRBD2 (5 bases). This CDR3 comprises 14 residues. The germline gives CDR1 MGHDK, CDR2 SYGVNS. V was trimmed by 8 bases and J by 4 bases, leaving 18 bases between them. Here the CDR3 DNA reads TGTGCCAGCGAAGCTATCGGGGATCGTTACGAGCAGTACTTC. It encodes CASEAIGDRYEQYF.

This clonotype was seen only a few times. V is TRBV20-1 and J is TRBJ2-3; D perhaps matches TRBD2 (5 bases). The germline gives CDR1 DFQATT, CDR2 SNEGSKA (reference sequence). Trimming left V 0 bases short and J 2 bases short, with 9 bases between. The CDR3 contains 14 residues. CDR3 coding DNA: TGCAGTGCTAGAGAGGGAGAACACACAGATACGCAGTATTTT. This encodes CSAREGEHTDTQYF.

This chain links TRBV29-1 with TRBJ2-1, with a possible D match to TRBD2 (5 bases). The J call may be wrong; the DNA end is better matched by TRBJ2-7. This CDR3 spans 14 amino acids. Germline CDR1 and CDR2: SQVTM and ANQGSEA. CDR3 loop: CSVGVGSSYNEQYF. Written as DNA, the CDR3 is TGCAGCGTTGGAGTGGGGAGCTCCTACAATGAGCAGTACTTC.

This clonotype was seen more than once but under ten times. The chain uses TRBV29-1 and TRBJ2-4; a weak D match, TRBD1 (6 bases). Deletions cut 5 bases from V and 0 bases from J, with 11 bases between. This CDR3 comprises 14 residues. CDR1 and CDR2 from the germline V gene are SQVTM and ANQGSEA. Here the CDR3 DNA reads TGCAGCGTTTGGGACACCCTAGCCAAAAACATTCAGTACTTC. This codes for CSVWDTLAKNIQYF.

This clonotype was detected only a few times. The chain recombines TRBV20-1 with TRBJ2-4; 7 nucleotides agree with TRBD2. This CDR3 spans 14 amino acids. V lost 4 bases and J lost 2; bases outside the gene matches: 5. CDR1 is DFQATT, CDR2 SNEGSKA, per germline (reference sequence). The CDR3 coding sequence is TGCAGTGCTAAGGCGGGAGAGACCAAAAACATTCAGTACTTC. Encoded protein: CSAKAGETKNIQYF.

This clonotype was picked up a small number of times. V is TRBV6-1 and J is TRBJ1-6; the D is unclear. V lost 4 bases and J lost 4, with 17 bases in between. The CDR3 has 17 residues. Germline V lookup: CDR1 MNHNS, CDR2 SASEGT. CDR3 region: CASSGPRRTTYNSPLHF. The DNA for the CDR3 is TGTGCCAGCAGTGGACCCCGACGGACGACTTATAATTCACCCCTCCACTTT.

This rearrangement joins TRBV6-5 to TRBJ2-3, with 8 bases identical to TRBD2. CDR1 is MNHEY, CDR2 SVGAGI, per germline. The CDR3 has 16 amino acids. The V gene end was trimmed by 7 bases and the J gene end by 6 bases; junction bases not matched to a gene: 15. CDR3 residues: CASNSLLAGHGDTQYF. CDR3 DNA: TGTGCCAGCAACTCCCTTCTAGCGGGCCACGGGGATACGCAGTATTTT.

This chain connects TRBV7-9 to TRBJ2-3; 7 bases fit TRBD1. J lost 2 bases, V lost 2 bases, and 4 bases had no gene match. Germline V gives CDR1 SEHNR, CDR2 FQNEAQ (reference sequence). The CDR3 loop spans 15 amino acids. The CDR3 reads CASSLRQGNTDTQYF. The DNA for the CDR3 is TGTGCCAGCAGCTTAAGACAGGGAAACACAGATACGCAGTATTTT.

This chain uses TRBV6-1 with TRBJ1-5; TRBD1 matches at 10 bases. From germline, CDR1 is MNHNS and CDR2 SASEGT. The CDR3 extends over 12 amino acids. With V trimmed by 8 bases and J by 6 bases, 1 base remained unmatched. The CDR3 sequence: CASGTGAQPQHF. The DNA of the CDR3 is TGTGCCAGCGGGACAGGGGCTCAGCCCCAGCATTTT.

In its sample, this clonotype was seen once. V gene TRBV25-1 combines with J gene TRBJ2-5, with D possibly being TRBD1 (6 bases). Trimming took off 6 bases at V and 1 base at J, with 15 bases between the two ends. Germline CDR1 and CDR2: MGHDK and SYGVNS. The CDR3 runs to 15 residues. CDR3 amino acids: CASSARTAVQETQYF. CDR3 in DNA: TGTGCCAGCAGCGCCAGGACAGCGGTCCAAGAGACCCAGTACTTC.

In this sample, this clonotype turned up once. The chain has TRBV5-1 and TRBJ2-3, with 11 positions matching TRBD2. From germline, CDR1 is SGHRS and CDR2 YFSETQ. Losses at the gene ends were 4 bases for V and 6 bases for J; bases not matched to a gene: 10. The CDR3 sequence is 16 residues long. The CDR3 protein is CASSLAGGSFRDTQYF. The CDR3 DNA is TGCGCCAGCAGCCTAGCGGGGGGCTCCTTCAGGGATACGCAGTATTTT.

Here the CDR3 reads CSARDPGGPQNEQFF. Here the CDR3 DNA reads TGCAGTGCTAGAGATCCGGGAGGGCCGCAGAATGAGCAGTTCTTC. This chain joins TRBV20-1 and TRBJ2-1; 8 bases agree with TRBD2. Germline V gives CDR1 DFQATT, CDR2 SNEGSKA (reference sequence). This CDR3 has 15 residues. V lost 0 bases and J lost 7; bases outside the gene matches: 8.

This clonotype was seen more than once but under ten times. This chain's CDR3 is CASSQDGVGGLQETQYF. CDR3 nucleotide sequence: TGCGCCAGCAGCCAAGATGGGGTGGGCGGATTACAAGAGACCCAGTACTTC. The chain carries TRBV4-1 and TRBJ2-5; no definite D call. Germline values: CDR1 MGHRA, CDR2 YSYEKL. The CDR3 is made up of 17 amino acids. The V and J ends lost 0 bases and 2 bases respectively, with 16 bases between them.

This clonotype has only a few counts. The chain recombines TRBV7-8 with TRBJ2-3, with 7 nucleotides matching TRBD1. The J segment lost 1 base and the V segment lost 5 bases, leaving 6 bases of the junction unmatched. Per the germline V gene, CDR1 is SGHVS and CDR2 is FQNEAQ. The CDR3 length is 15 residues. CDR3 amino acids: CASSSTGAGTDTQYF. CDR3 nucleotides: TGTGCCAGCAGCAGCACAGGGGCGGGCACAGATACGCAGTATTTT. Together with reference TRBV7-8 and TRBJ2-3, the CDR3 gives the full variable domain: GAGVSQSPRYKVAKRGQDVALRCDPISGHVSLFWYQQALGQGPEFLTYFQNEAQLDKSGLPSDRFFAERPEGSVSTLKIQRTQQEDSAVYLCASSSTGAGTDTQYFGPGTRLTVL.